This T cell receptor (beta chain) derives from a study of cytomegalovirus exposure and HLA in healthy donors. Germline V lookup: CDR1 SGDLS, CDR2 YYNGEE. This CDR3 contains 13 residues. After removal of 7 bases from V and 8 bases from J, the junction contained 8 bases not matched to a gene. Profiling relied on immunoSEQ multiplex PCR, and the TCRdb table lists in-frame clones only, not all of them. This sample carries about 130,000 clones, 85% to 90% of them seen once, and the ten largest clones take approximately 1.5%. The sample was PBMCs. The rearrangement joins TRBV9 to TRBJ2-1; the match to TRBD2 covers 8 bases. The source is a man aged 25-45 years in good health and CMV-seronegative. The CDR3 sequence is CASAGGFWDEQFF. CDR3 nucleotide sequence: TGTGCCAGCGCGGGGGGTTTTTGGGATGAGCAGTTCTTC.